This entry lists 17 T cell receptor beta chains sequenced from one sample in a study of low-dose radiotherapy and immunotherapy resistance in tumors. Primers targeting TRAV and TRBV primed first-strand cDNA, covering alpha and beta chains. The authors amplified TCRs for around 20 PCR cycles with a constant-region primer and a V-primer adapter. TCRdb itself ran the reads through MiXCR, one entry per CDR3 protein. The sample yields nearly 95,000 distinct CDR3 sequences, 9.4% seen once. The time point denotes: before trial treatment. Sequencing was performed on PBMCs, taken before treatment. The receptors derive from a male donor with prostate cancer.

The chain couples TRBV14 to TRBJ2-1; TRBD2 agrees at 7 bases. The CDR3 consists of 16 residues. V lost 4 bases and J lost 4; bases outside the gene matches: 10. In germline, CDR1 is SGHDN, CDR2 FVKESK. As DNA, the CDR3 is TGTGCCAGCAGCCCCTTTGGGCTAGCGGCATACAATGAGCAGTTCTTC. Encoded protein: CASSPFGLAAYNEQFF.

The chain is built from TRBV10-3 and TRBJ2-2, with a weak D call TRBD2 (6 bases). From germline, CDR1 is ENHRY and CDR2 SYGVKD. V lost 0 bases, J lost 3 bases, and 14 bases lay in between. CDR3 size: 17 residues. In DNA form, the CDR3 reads TGTGCCATCAGTGAGTCGGTCGGGGGAAGTGACACCGGGGAGCTGTTTTTT. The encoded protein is CAISESVGGSDTGELFF.

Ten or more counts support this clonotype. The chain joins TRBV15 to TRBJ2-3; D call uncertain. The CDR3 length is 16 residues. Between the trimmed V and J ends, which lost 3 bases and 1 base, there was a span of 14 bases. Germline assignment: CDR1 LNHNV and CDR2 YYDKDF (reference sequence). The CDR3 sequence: CATSSVLWVGTDTQYF. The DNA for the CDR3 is TGTGCCACCAGCAGCGTCCTTTGGGTCGGCACAGATACGCAGTATTTT.

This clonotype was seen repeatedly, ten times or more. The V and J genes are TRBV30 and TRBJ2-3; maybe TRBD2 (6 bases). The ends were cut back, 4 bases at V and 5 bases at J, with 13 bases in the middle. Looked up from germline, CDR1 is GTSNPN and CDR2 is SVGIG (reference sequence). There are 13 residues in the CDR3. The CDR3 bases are TGTGCCTGGATGCGGGGACCCGGAGATACGCAGTATTTT. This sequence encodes CAWMRGPGDTQYF.

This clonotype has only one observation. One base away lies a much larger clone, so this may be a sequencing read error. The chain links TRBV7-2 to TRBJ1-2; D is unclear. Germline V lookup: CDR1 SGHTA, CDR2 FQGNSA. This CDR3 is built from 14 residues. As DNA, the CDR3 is TGTGCCAACAGCCCTCAGGCGGGGAACTATGGCTACACCTTC. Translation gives CANSPQAGNYGYTF.

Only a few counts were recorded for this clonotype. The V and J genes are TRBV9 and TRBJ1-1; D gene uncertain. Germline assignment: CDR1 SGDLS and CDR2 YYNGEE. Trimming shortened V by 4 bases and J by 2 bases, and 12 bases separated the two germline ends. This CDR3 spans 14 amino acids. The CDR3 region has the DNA TGTGCCAGCAGCTTCCTAGACGGAAACACTGAAGCTTTCTTT. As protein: CASSFLDGNTEAFF.

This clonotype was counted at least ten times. DNA of the CDR3: TGCGCCAGCAGCTTGACTGGACGCTACGAGCAGTACTTC. Translation: CASSLTGRYEQYF. The chain employs TRBV5-1 and TRBJ2-7, with D uncertain. The CDR3 covers 13 residues. V lost 1 base, J lost 3 bases, and 8 bases lay in between. Germline assignment: CDR1 SGHRS and CDR2 YFSETQ.

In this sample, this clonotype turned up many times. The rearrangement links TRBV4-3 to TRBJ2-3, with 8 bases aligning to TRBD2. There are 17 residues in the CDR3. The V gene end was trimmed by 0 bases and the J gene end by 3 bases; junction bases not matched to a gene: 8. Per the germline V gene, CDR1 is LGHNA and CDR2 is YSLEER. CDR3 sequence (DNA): TGCGCCAGCAGCCAAGATTCAGCGGGAGTCAAGACAGATACGCAGTATTTT. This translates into CASSQDSAGVKTDTQYF.

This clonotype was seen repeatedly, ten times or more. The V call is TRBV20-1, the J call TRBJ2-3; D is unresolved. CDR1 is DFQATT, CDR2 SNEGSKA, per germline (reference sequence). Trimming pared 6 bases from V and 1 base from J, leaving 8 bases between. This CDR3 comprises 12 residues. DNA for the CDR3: TGCAGTGCCGCCACCGGCACAGATACGCAGTATTTT. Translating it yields CSAATGTDTQYF.

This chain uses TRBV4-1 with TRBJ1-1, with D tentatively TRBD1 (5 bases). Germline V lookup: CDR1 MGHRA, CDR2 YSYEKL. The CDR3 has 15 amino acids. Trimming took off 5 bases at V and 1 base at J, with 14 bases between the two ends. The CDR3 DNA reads TGCGCCAGCAGCTCCTCGGGACTCGCGAACACTGAAGCTTTCTTT. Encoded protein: CASSSSGLANTEAFF.

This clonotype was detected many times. The CDR3 region is CASSVTGGETQYF. The CDR3 DNA is TGTGCCAGCAGTGTGACAGGGGGAGAGACCCAGTACTTC. This chain joins TRBV2 and TRBJ2-5, with 9 bases identical to TRBD1. Germline V lookup: CDR1 SNHLY, CDR2 FYNNEI. The CDR3 spans 13 residues. The V segment lost 4 bases and the J segment 4 bases; nucleotides outside the gene matches: 1.

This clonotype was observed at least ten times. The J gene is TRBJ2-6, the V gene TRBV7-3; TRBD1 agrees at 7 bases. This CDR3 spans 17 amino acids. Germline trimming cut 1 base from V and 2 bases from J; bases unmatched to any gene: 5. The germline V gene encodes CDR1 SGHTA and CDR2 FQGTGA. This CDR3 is CASSLIGQDAGANVLTF. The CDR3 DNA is TGTGCCAGCAGCTTAATCGGACAGGATGCTGGGGCCAACGTCCTGACTTTC. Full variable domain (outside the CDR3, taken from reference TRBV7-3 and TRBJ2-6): GAGVSQTPSNKVTEKGKYVELRCDPISGHTALYWYRQSLGQGPEFLIYFQGTGAADDSGLPNDRFFAVRPEGSVSTLKIQRTERGDSAVYLCASSLIGQDAGANVLTFGAGSRLTVL.

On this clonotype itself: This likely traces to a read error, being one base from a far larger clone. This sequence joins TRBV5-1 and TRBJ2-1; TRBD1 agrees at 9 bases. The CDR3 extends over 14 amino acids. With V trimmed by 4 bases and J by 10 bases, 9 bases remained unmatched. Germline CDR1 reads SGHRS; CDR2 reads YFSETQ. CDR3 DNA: TGCGCCAGCAGCCGGGACAGGGTAGAAGACGAGCAGTTCTTC. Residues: CASSRDRVEDEQFF.

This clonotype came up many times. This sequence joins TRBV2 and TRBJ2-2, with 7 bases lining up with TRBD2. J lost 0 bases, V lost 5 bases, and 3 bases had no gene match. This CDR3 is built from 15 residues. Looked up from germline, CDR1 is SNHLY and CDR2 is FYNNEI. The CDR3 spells CASSTGLPNTGELFF. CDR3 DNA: TGTGCCAGCAGTACGGGACTACCGAACACCGGGGAGCTGTTTTTT. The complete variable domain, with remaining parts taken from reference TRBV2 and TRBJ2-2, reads EPEVTQTPSHQVTQMGQEVILRCVPISNHLYFYWYRQILGQKVEFLVSFYNNEISEKSEIFDDQFSVERPDGSNFTLKIRSTKLEDSAMYFCASSTGLPNTGELFFGEGSRLTVL.

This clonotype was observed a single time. The CDR3 spells CASSRGGAAYEQYF. The CDR3 region has the DNA TGCGCCAGCAGCAGGGGGGGGGCCGCCTACGAGCAGTACTTC. This chain links TRBV5-1 with TRBJ2-7; perhaps TRBD2 as D (7 bases). CDR1 and CDR2 (germline): SGHRS, YFSETQ. The CDR3 is 14 residues long. Trimming took off 4 bases at V and 2 bases at J, with 13 bases between the two ends.

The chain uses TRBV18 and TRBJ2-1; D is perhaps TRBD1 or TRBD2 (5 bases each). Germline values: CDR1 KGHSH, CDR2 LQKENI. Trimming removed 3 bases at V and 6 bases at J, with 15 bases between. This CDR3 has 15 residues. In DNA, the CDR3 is TGTGCCAGCTCACCTTGGGCGGATGGGGGCAATGAGCAGTTCTTC. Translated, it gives CASSPWADGGNEQFF.

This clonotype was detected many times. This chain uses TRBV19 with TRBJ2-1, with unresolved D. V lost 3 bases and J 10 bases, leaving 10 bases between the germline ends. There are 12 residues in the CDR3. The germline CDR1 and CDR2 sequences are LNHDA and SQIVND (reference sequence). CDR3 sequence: CASSIPATEQFF. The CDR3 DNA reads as TGTGCCAGTAGTATTCCCGCGACGGAGCAGTTCTTC.